The 4 T cell receptor beta chains reported below all come from one sample, sequenced in a study of cytomegalovirus exposure and HLA in healthy donors. This PCR relied on a set of 60 Vbeta primers and 13 Jbeta primers. The data were produced by immunoSEQ multiplex PCR, yet TCRdb's version contains in-frame clones alone and is incomplete. This sample carries about 220,000 clones, over 80% of them seen once, and the ten largest clones take roughly 5.5%. The specimen sequenced was PBMCs. The source is a man aged 35 to 55 in good health and CMV-seropositive.

The chain combines TRBV27 with TRBJ2-1; 11 bases map to TRBD2. V trimming: 5 bases; J trimming: 0 bases; junction bases outside the gene matches: 9. The germline V gene has CDR1 MNHEY and CDR2 SMNVEV (reference sequence). The CDR3 length is 18 residues. Written as DNA, the CDR3 is TGTGCCAGCAGTCCCGGGACTAGCGGACTAAACTCCTACAATGAGCAGTTCTTC. The encoded protein is CASSPGTSGLNSYNEQFF.

The V call is TRBV6-5, the J call TRBJ2-7, with 11 bases matching TRBD2. V shed 4 bases and J 4 bases; nucleotides not matched to a gene: 6. CDR1 and CDR2 (germline): MNHEY, SVGAGI. The CDR3 consists of 15 residues. The CDR3 bases are TGTGCCAGCAGTTCCCTGACTAGCGGGACTTACGAGCAGTACGTC. Protein product: CASSSLTSGTYEQYV.

V usage is TRBV19 and J usage is TRBJ1-5; D gene uncertain. Trimming shortened V by 2 bases and J by 3 bases, and 11 bases separated the two germline ends. The germline CDR1 and CDR2 sequences are LNHDA and SQIVND (reference sequence). The CDR3 covers 15 residues. For the CDR3, the DNA is TGTGCCAGTAGTATAAATGGCAGGTACAATCAGCCCCAGCATTTT. Protein product: CASSINGRYNQPQHF.

The gene calls are TRBV6-6 and TRBJ2-7; D possibly corresponds to TRBD2 (6 bases). The CDR3 runs 13 residues. Per the germline V gene, CDR1 is MNHNY and CDR2 is SVGAGI (reference sequence). The ends were cut back, 3 bases at V and 2 bases at J, with 8 bases in the middle. This CDR3 is CASSYGGTYEQYV. In nucleotides, the CDR3 is TGTGCCAGCAGTTATGGGGGGACCTACGAGCAGTACGTC.